This T cell receptor (beta chain) is from a study of beta chain features in type 1 diabetes. Study-wide results and caveats: Using cDNA template may skew counts toward highly expressing activated cells. Patients with Type 1 diabetes showed moderately but significantly shorter TCRB CDR3s in all four CD4+ subsets.

With respect to this clone: Its antigen is currently unknown. A single base separates this from a much larger clone, so it may be a read error. The sample holds other DNA sequences that translate to the same CDR3.

The V end lost 3 bases, the J end lost 7 bases, and 6 bases lay between the germline ends. In germline, CDR1 is SGHTA, CDR2 FQGTGA. The CDR3 is made up of 12 amino acids. Reverse transcription of all isolated RNA meant that expressed TCRB transcripts were sequenced. Sequencing was performed with immunoSEQ multiplex PCR; in TCRdb, only in-frame clones are kept and a portion is missing. Of about 370,000 clones listed, 9.6% are singletons. The rearrangement uses TRBV7-3 and TRBJ2-2, with no clear D. The sequence came from a young man with type 1 diabetes. Sequencing was performed on central memory CD4+ T cells from blood. The CDR3 region is CASSLGFGELFF. In DNA form, the CDR3 reads TGTGCCAGCAGCTTGGGTTTCGGGGAGCTGTTTTTT.